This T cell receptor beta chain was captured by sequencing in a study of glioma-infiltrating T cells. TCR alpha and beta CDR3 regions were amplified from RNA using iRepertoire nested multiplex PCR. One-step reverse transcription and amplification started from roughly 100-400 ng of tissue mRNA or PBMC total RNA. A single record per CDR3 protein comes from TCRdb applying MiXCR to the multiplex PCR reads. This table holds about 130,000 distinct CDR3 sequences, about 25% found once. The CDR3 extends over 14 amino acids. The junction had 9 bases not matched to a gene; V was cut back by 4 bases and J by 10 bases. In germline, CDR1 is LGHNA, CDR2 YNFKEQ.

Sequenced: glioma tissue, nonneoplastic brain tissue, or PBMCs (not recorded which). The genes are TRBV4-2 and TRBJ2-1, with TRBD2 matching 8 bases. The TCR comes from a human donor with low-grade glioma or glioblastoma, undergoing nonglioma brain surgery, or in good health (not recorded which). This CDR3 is CASSRRGGSVEQFF. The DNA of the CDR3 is TGTGCCAGCAGCCGTCGCGGGGGGAGCGTGGAGCAGTTCTTC.